This T cell receptor beta chain appears in the sequencing data of a study of blood T cell repertoires in COVID-19. Study information: T cells, B-cell-depleted T cells, or PBMCs supplied cDNA or gDNA.

The table came from immunoSEQ multiplex PCR; TCRdb's copy has only in-frame clones and leaves some out. Of under 150,000 clones detected, approximately 79% appear once; the ten largest clones hold 2.4%. Participant age was about 18 to 89 years, and participants resided in fewer than 25 US areas. Sequenced sample: PBMCs or T cells enriched from blood (not recorded which). This TCR was sampled from a man aged 35-49 years with acute COVID-19.

CDR3 DNA: TGTGCCAGCGTTCCCTTAAGGAGGTACACTGAAGCTTTCTTT. It specifies CASVPLRRYTEAFF. The chain links TRBV12-1 to TRBJ1-1. TRBV12-1 is an annotated pseudogene. CDR3 length equals 14 residues.